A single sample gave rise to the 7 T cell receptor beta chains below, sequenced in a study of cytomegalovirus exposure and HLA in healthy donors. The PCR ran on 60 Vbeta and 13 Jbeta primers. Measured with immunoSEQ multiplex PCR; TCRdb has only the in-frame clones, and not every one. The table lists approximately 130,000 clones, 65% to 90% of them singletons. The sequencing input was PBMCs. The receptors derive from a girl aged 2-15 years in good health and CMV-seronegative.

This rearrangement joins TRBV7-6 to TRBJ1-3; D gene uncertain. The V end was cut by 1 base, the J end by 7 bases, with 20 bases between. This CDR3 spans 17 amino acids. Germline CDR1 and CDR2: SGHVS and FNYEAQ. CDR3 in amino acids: CASSLVGLQRESNTIYF. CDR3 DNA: TGTGCCAGCAGCTTAGTCGGGCTCCAAAGGGAGTCCAACACCATATATTTT.

The CDR3 protein is CASTKSGGSRGYTEAFF. The CDR3 DNA reads as TGTGCCAGTACCAAGTCGGGGGGAAGTCGGGGATACACTGAAGCTTTCTTT. The chain couples TRBV19 to TRBJ1-1; D perhaps matches TRBD1 (5 bases). CDR1 is LNHDA and CDR2 is SQIVND in the germline V gene (reference sequence). Trimming took 7 bases from V and 3 from J, leaving 24 bases between them. This CDR3 is 17 amino acids long.

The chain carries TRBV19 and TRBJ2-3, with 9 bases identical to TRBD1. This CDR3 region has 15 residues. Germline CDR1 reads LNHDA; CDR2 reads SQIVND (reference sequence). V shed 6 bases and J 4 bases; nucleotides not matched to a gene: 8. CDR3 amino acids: CASSPPGQGSDTQYF. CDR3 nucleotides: TGTGCCAGTAGCCCCCCGGGACAGGGATCAGATACGCAGTATTTT.

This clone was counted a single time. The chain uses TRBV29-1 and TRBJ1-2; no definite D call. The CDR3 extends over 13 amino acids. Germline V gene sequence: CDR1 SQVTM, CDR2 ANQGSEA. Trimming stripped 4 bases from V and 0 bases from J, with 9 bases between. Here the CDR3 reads CSVGSRPNYGYTF. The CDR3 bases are TGCAGCGTTGGTTCCAGGCCTAACTATGGCTACACCTTC. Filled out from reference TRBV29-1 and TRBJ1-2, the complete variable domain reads SAVISQKPSRDICQRGTSLTIQCQVDSQVTMMFWYRQQPGQSLTLIATANQGSEATYESGFVIDKFPISRPNLTFSTLTVSNMSPEDSSIYLCSVGSRPNYGYTFGSGTRLTVV.

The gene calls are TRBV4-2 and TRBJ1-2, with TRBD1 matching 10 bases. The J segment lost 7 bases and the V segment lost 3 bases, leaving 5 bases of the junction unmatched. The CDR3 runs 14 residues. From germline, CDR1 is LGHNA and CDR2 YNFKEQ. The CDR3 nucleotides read TGTGCCAGCAGCCAGGGGGACAGGGGCCTTGGCTACACCTTC. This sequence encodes CASSQGDRGLGYTF.

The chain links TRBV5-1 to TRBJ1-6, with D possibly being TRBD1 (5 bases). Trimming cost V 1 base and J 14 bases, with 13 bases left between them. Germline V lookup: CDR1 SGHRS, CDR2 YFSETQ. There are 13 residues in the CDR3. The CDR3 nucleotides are TGCGCCAGCAGCTTGAACCAAGGAGGGGCCCTCCACTTT. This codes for CASSLNQGGALHF.

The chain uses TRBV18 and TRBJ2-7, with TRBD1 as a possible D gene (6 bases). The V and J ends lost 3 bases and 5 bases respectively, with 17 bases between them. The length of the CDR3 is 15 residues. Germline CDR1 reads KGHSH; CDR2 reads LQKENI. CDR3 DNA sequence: TGTGCCAGCTCACCCAGGGTAGGGGGACAAGACGAGCAGTACTTC. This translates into CASSPRVGGQDEQYF. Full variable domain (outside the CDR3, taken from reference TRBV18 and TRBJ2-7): NAGVMQNPRHLVRRRGQEARLRCSPMKGHSHVYWYRQLPEEGLKFMVYLQKENIIDESGMPKERFSAEFPKEGPSILRIQQVVRGDSAAYFCASSPRVGGQDEQYFGPGTRLTVT.